The present T cell receptor (beta chain) was sequenced within a study of T cells after yellow fever vaccination. Study-wide points: Clonotypes shared by both compartments, CD4 and CD8, made up a small share. Abundant clonotypes (contaminants from the bulk population) could be present in FACS-sorted repertoires. The booster saw the reappearance of most primary-vaccination clones (approximately 97% CD4, around 90% CD8).

This clonotype was counted only a few times. Its antigen is not known. One entry per CDR3 protein results from TCRdb running MiXCR on the 5' RACE reads. The sample lists some 340,000 distinct CDR3 sequences, roughly 4.3% occurring once. The source was PBMCs, collected 5 days after the yellow fever booster vaccination. This clonotype was obtained from a man between 18 and 29 years old who received the YFV17D yellow fever vaccine.

Written as DNA, the CDR3 is TGTGCCAGCAGTCACGGGGCAGTCCCCTACAATGAGCAGTTCTTC. Translated: CASSHGAVPYNEQFF. J is TRBJ2-1 and V is TRBV27; D possibly matches TRBD1 or TRBD2 (5 bases each). This CDR3 comprises 15 residues. Germline lookup yields CDR1 MNHEY and CDR2 SMNVEV (reference sequence). V was trimmed by 5 bases and J by 2 bases, leaving 13 bases between them.